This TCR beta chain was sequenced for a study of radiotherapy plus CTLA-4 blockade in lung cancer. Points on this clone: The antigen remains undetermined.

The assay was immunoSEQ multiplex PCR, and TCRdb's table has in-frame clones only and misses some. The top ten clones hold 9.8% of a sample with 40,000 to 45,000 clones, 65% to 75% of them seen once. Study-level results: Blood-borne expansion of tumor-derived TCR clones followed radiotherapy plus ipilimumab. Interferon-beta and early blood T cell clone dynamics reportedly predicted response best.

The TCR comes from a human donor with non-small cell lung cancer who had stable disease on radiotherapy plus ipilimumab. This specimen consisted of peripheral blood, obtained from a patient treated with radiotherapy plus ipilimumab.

CDR3 protein: CASSQEQAGGSYNEQFF. CDR3 DNA: TGCGCCAGCAGCCAAGAACAAGCGGGGGGCTCCTACAATGAGCAGTTCTTC. The rearrangement uses TRBV4-1 and TRBJ2-1; 9 bases match TRBD2. There are 17 residues in the CDR3. V gave up 0 bases and J gave up 0 bases; unmatched junction bases: 3. Germline lookup yields CDR1 MGHRA and CDR2 YSYEKL.